This T cell receptor (beta chain) was found in a study of T cell responses to AZD1222 COVID-19 vaccine. Study-wide findings and caveats: Mostly white British, mostly female donors; authors suggested clonal diversity may be underestimated.

As for this clone: What it recognizes is unknown.

The CDR3 spans 20 residues. The germline gives CDR1 SGHVS, CDR2 FNYEAQ. J was trimmed by 2 bases and V by 1 base; bases with no gene match: 15. The method was immunoSEQ multiplex PCR; TCRdb's version includes in-frame clones alone and lacks a portion of them. The sample records about 110,000 clones, about 91% being singletons. This clonotype was sampled from an adult who received the AZD1222 COVID-19 vaccine. V is TRBV7-6 and J is TRBJ1-4, with 8 bases aligning to TRBD1. The specimen was peripheral blood, collected 28 days after the second AZD1222 dose. The CDR3 coding sequence is TGTGCCAGCAGCTTAGGTCTAGGCCAGGGGGCCGATGGGACTAATGAAAAACTGTTTTTT. This gives the protein CASSLGLGQGADGTNEKLFF.